What follows is one T cell receptor beta chain and its context. The antigen is unknown. Both 60 Vbeta primers and 13 Jbeta primers went into the PCR. Profiled with immunoSEQ multiplex PCR; TCRdb holds only in-frame clones, not every one. In all, the sample yields around 140,000 clones. The length of the CDR3 is 18 residues. The ends were cut back, 0 bases at V and 4 bases at J, with 19 bases in the middle. Germline values: CDR1 SGDLS, CDR2 YYNGEE. This entry is derived from a study of cytomegalovirus exposure and HLA in healthy donors. The study's findings and limits: Most TCR sequences were rare, but some public TCRs occurred in many donors.

This chain links TRBV9 with TRBJ2-2; TRBD2 is a possible D gene (7 bases). The sample comprised PBMCs. This receptor was taken from a woman between 18 and 29 years old in good health and CMV-seronegative. The CDR3 loop is CASSVDRGAVGSTGELFF. CDR3 coding DNA: TGTGCCAGCAGCGTAGACCGGGGGGCCGTCGGCAGCACCGGGGAGCTGTTTTTT.